The sample holds many counts of the clone carrying this T cell receptor (beta chain). The germline gives CDR1 SGDLS, CDR2 YYNGEE. CDR3 length: 15 amino acids. V lost 4 bases, J lost 5 bases, and 6 bases stayed unmatched. MiXCR was run by TCRdb on the 5' RACE reads, yielding one entry per CDR3 protein. The sample lists about 39,000 distinct CDR3 sequences, under 4.5% occurring once. The sample is drawn from a study of CD8 T cells in ankylosing spondylitis. This clonotype was sampled from a female donor with ankylosing spondylitis or in good health (not recorded which). The sample was blood, either unsorted or a sorted T cell fraction (not recorded which). The V gene is TRBV9, the J gene TRBJ2-3; 11 nucleotides agree with TRBD1. The CDR3 loop is CASSFRTGGIDTQYF. In nucleotides, the CDR3 is TGTGCCAGCAGCTTCCGGACAGGGGGCATAGATACGCAGTATTTT. Complete variable domain (other parts from reference TRBV9 and TRBJ2-3): DSGVTQTPKHLITATGQRVTLRCSPRSGDLSVYWYQQSLDQGLQFLIQYYNGEERAKGNILERFSAQQFPDLHSELNLSSLELGDSALYFCASSFRTGGIDTQYFGPGTRLTVL.